The subject of this entry is one T cell receptor (beta chain). Which antigen it targets is not known. Within one base of it there is no much larger clone, and no base qualities were kept. The sample belongs to a study of shared clonotypes between healthy human individuals (dated by TCRdb to about 2020). General notes on the study: Three men and a couple of women, aged 18 to 49 years, made up the cohort. The study deeply sequenced blood TCR repertoires of about 5 healthy adults to estimate repertoire size and the extent of clonotype sharing between individuals. For each donor, CD4 naive and CD4 memory were each given three plates, CD8 naive was given two plates, and CD8 memory was given one plate. Libraries were prepared and TCR repertoires were sequenced by different laboratories using diverse techniques, in order to increase sequencing depth and limit assay-specific biases. Leukapheresis yielded between about 0.8 and 9.5 billion PBMCs per donor. Study-wide findings and limitations: Across a few donors, approximately 5% of naive CD4, over 3% of naive CD8, 2.3% of memory CD4, and about 0.44% of memory CD8 clonotypes were shared. Pairwise subsampling indicated that sequencing depth was expected to affect the degree of clonotype sharing among donors. Because the study included only a small number of donors, the genetic and exposure-history diversity represented was limited. Incomplete sequencing was indicated by rarefaction of sorted-subset datasets, despite the large sequencing depth. Compared with non-shared clonotypes, the clonotypes found in all four sorted-subset donors had higher generation probabilities. Sampling was restricted to blood, and TCR repertoires in tissue are likely to differ from TCR repertoires in blood. Larger estimated clonotype richness was generally found for naive subsets than for memory subsets.

CD8 naive samples were obtained by positive selection for CCR7 among CD45RO-negative cells, yielding a CD45RA+CCR7+ population from which TemRA cells were excluded. The donors were healthy, HIV-negative adults who had no recently reported acute infections or vaccinations. Only Caucasian adults living in Nashville, Tennessee, USA were represented among the donors. Blood was obtained by leukapheresis, after which PBMCs were separated by Ficoll-Histopaque density gradient centrifugation and cryopreserved in liquid nitrogen vapor phase. Analytical flow cytometry was used to check the purity and quantity of every magnetically sorted T cell population. Genomic DNA was isolated from every sorted fraction and measured by UV absorbance on a Nanodrop 2000c. TCR CDR3 regions were amplified from genomic DNA by multiplex PCR using the deep immunoSEQ assay. Genomic DNA extracted from each cell subset was distributed evenly over all wells of several immunoSEQ 96-well plates, and each plate served as one replicate. Each replicate PCR for sorted subsets received about 0.2 ug genomic DNA, equal to some 32,000 T cell genomes. The purified libraries were quantified using a Qubit 3.0 fluorometer, sized with a Bioanalyzer 2100, and then quantified again using the KAPA Library Quantification kit. A separate single-read 150-cycle Illumina NextSeq 550 flow cell was used to sequence each immunoSEQ 96-well plate. Per the source publication's procedure: The immunoSEQ output contained only junctional sequences without quality scores, so filtering could not match that applied to full-length reads. Sequences were annotated with PyIR, a Python wrapper for IgBLAST v1.9, using IMGT germline references to assign V/J genes and CDR3. Reads were removed for weak V/J assignments (E-value above 1e-6), missing CDR3, stop codons, out-of-frame junctions, or ambiguous translated residues. A V3J clonotype was defined by an identical inferred V gene, J gene, and CDR3 amino acid sequence. To compute the percentage overlap between repertoires, the number of shared unique clonotypes was divided by the size of the smaller repertoire. Richness of each repertoire was evaluated using RTK rarefaction, the Chao1 estimator, and Recon v2.1 estimates of unobserved clonotypes. OLGA was used to compute generation probabilities for all TCRbeta clonotypes that the gDNA method yielded from four donors. TCRdb retrieved this table from immuneACCESS and kept in-frame rearrangements only. Not all clones are present; in checked studies, unresolved V genes account for under half, and no reason is known for the remainder. V and J calls and clone size are copied from that table; D and trimming were computed from the DNA. The sample has some 2,000,000 clones on record, approximately 94% of them singletons. Together, the top ten hold 1% to 1.3% of the sample.

Taken from cysteine to phenylalanine, the CDR3 has 15 residues. Kept here is only the CDR3 DNA, which spans 45 bases and is read in frame from base 1. Based on the germline V gene, the CDR1 and CDR2 sequences are MNHEY and SVGAGI. Relative to germline, V is 0 bases shorter and J is 11 bases shorter, with 18 bases between their ends. The rearranged chain carries TRBV6-5 and TRBJ2-3; D gene: possibly TRBD2, on 6 matching bases. This sequence was found in a man younger than 35 in good health. The sample comprised naive CD8+ T cells sorted from blood. Sample cell subset or site, as interpreted from the label and publication: CD45RA+CCR7+. The nucleotide sequence is given as TGTGCCAGCAGTTACTCCGGGTCGGGACTTCCTGTGCAGTATTTT. This codes for CASSYSGSGLPVQYF.